This T cell receptor beta chain was identified during a study of blood T cell repertoires in COVID-19 (dated by TCRdb to 2019 to 2021). Describing the broader study: Samples from collaborators originated in the United States, Italy and Spain and spanned both the acute and convalescent phases of COVID-19. The prospective study material was composed of cDNA or gDNA derived from T cells, B-cell-depleted T cells, or PBMCs. The dataset comprised deeply sampled blood TCRbeta repertoires from subjects exposed to, actively infected with, or recovered from COVID-19. The repertoires were released in a freely available public database intended as a resource for research on the immune response to SARS-CoV-2. The samples were drawn from two sources: the first 160 participants of the ongoing ImmuneRACE study, and about 1,300 subjects contributed by 6 global collaborators. Nearly every sample came with metadata listing a de-identified subject ID, COVID-19 status, age in years and sex. Where available, HLA class I and class II types were taken from metadata supplied by the sample provider and were not determined by assay-based typing.

Beyond this particular receptor, the publication reports: The quantity of clinical and demographic metadata differed by source and by participant and was supplied without curation.

TCRbeta CDR3 regions were amplified from genomic DNA by means of the immunoSEQ Assay, a bias-controlled multiplex PCR. Turning to the authors' computational methods: The number of nucleated cells in each sample was estimated by amplification of reference gene primers within the assay. To quantify the absolute abundance of each unique TCRbeta CDR3 rearrangement, sequence reads were collapsed and filtered. For each sample, productive Simpson clonality was calculated as the square root of Simpson's diversity index across productive rearrangements. This is the immuneACCESS table as TCRdb keeps it, with only in-frame sequences that have V and J called. A part of the clones is gone; compared with another copy, unresolved V genes explain less than half, and the rest is unexplained. V and J calls plus clone size are reproduced from that table; the DNA served to infer D and trimming. Across this sample there are over 65,000 clones, with 86% seen only once. About 6.5% of the sample rests with the top ten.

One collaborating source in Seattle enrolled patients while the patients were actively infected and followed the patients over time throughout the course of disease. Each collaborating institution followed its own protocols to collect whole blood in K2EDTA tubes. For TCRbeta analysis, collaborators shipped samples in one of three forms: frozen whole blood, isolated PBMCs, or DNA extracted from either of those sample types. In regard to this clone: No antigen is known for it. No base qualities exist here, and no much larger clone lies one base off it.

V loses 7 bases of germline sequence and J loses 0 bases, and the interval between the two ends is 12 bases. Reading from cysteine to phenylalanine, the CDR3 counts 15 amino acids. Only the CDR3 DNA is retained, 45 bases long and in frame from the first base. Based on the germline V gene, the CDR1 and CDR2 sequences are MNHEY and SVGAGI. Sequenced input: peripheral blood. The receptor was derived from a man older than 75 with COVID-19, enrolled during active disease. Recombination joined TRBV6-5 with TRBJ2-2; perhaps TRBD1 is the D gene, with 6 bases matching. The CDR3 reads CASTYRTANTGELFF. The DNA reads TGTGCCAGCACCTACAGGACAGCGAACACCGGGGAGCTGTTTTTT.